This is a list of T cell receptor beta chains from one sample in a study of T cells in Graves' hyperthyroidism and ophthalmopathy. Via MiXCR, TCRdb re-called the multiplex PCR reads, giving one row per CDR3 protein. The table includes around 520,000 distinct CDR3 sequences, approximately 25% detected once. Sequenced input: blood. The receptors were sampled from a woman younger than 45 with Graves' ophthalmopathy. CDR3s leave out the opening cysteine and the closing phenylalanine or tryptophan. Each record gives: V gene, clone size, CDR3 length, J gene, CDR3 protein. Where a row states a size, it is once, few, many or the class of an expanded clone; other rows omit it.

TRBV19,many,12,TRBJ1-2,ASTPSLIVYGYT
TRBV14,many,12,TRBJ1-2,ASSPARGNYGYT
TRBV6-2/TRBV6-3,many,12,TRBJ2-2,ASSYSRLGGELF
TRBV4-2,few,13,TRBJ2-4,ASSQVPGSKNIQY
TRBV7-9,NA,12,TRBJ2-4,ASSLDPTKNIKY
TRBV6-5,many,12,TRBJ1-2,ASDAGRAFYGYT
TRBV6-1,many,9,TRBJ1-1,ASSEVKGGD
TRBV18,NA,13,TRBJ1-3,ASANKGTDRNTIY
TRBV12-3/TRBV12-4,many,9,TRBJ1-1,ASRGDSIAF
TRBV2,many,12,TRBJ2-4,ASRAGQGKNIQY
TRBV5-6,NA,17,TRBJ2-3,ASSLVATSGGPSTDTQY
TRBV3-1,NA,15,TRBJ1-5,ASSQDIGGNSNQPQH
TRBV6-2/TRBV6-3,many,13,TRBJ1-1,ASSYSSEWNTEAF
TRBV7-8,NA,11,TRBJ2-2,ASSSVRAGELF
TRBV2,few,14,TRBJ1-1,ASNPWTGGAQTEAF
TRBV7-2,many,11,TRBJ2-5,ASSLSHQETQY
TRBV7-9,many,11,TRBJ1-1,ASSLTEVREAF
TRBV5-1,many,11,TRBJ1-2,ASSLVAEDGYT
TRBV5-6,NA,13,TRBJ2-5,ASSLRGSGQETQY
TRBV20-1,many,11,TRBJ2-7,SAIQGAQGEQY
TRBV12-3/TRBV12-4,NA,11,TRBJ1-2,ASTFRGSGGYT
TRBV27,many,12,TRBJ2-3,ASSDRGSTDTQY
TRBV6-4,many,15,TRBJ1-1,ASSPTLDRVTNTEAF
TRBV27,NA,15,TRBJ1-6,ASSLSFIAGANSPLH
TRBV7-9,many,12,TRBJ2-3,ASSRTSEADTQY
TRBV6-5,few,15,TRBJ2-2,ASSYPRDRGPPGELF
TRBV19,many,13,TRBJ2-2,ASISVFGYTGELF
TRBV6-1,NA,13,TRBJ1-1,ASNTYLGGATEAF
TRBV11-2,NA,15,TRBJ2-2,ASRLDGGYANTGELF
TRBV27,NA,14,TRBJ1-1,ASSPIGTGVGTEAF
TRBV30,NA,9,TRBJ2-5,AWRVLETQY
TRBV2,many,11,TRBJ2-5,ASEGLKYGTQY
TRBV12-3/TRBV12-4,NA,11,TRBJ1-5,ASMAGAQQPQH
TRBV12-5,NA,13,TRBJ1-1,ASGLVGTISTEAF
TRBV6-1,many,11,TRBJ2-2,ASRSSGGRELF
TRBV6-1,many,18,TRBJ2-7,ASSEVLPGLAGYTATEQY
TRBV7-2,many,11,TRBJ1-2,ASSLQGYYGYT
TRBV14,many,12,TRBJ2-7,ASSQDLYAGEQY
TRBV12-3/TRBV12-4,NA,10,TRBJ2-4,ASSDRGAIQY
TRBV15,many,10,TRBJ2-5,ATSRGVETQY
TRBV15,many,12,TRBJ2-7,ATSLRQGLDEQY
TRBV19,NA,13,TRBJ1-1,ASSTRGQGRTEAF
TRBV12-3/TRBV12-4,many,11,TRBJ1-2,ASSWGGRGGYT
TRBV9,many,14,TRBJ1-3,ASSVDQGNTGNTIY
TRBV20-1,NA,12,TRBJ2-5,SARDPVDQETQY
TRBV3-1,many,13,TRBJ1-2,ASRATGGSGYGYT